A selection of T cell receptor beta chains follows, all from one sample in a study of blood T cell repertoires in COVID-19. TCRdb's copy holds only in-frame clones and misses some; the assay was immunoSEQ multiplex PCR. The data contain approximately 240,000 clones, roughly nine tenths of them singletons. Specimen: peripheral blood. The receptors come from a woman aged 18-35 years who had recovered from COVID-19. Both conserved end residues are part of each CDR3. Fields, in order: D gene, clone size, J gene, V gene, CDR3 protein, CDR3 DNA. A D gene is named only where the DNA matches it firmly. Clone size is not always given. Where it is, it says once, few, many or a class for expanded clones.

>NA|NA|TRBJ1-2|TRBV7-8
CASSPGTPGYTF
TGTGCCAGCAGCCCGGGGACACCTGGCTACACCTTC
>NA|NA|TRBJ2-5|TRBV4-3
CASSQVGRGETQYF
TGCGCCAGCAGCCAAGTGGGCAGGGGAGAGACCCAGTACTTC
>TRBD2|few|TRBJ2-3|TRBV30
CAWSHTSGRTDTQYF
TGTGCCTGGAGTCATACTAGCGGCCGCACAGATACGCAGTATTTT
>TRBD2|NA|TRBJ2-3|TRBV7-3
CASSSGLAGVVADTQYF
TGTGCCAGCAGCTCGGGACTAGCGGGAGTGGTTGCAGATACGCAGTATTTT
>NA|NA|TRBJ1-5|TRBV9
CASSVDGGDQPQHF
TGTGCCAGCAGCGTAGACGGGGGGGATCAGCCCCAGCATTTT
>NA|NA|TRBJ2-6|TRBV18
CASSPLRGGSSGANVLTF
TGTGCCAGCTCCCCCTTAAGGGGTGGCAGTTCTGGGGCCAACGTCCTGACTTTC
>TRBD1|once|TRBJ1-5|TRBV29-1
CSVGRGSNQPQHF
TGCAGCGTTGGCAGGGGGAGCAATCAGCCCCAGCATTTT
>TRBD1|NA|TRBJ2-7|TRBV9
CASSVSGGRDEQYF
TGTGCCAGCAGCGTGTCAGGGGGCCGGGACGAGCAGTACTTC
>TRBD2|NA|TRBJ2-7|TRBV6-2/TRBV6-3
CASSYLGLAGSYEQYF
TGTGCCAGCAGTTACTTGGGACTAGCGGGATCCTACGAGCAGTACTTC
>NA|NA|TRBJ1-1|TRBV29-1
CSVRHQNTEAFF
TGCAGCGTGAGACACCAGAACACTGAAGCTTTCTTT
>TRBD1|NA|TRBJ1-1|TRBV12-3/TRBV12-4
CASSLGGQNEAFF
TGTGCCAGCAGTTTAGGGGGACAGAATGAAGCTTTCTTT
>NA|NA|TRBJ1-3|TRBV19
CASSWWAAVQSSGNTIYF
TGTGCCAGTAGTTGGTGGGCCGCCGTCCAGAGCTCTGGAAACACCATATATTTT
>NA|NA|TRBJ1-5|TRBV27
CASSLWGQGFVQPQHF
TGTGCCAGCAGTTTGTGGGGCCAGGGGTTTGTGCAGCCCCAGCATTTT
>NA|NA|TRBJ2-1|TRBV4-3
CASSQDLSSGAYNEQFF
TGCGCCAGCAGCCAAGATCTTTCCAGCGGAGCGTACAATGAGCAGTTCTTC